This entry concerns a single TCR beta chain. No antigen is known for it. This specimen comes from a study of T cells in Graves' hyperthyroidism and ophthalmopathy. V lost 4 bases, J lost 5 bases, and 20 bases lay in between. The CDR3 length is 16 residues. From germline, CDR1 is SGHTA and CDR2 FQGNSA. Points from the study as a whole: Ophthalmopathy was predicted by the model a median of approximately 6 months ahead of onset.

TCR beta CDR3 regions were amplified from RNA. An initial round of RT-PCR targeting the TCR CDR3 relied on the HTBI primer set. TCRdb reanalysed the multiplex PCR reads using MiXCR and keeps one entry per CDR3 protein. The data show roughly 570,000 distinct CDR3 sequences, with roughly 14% seen just once and under 7.5% held by the top ten. The TCR originated in a woman aged 30 to 39 with Graves' hyperthyroidism. Sequences were obtained from blood. The V gene is TRBV7-2, the J gene TRBJ1-2, with a weak D call TRBD1 (5 bases). The DNA for the CDR3 is TGTGCCAGCAGCTACCACGGGGCCGCCCCCTCGTATGGCTACACCTTC. Translation: CASSYHGAAPSYGYTF. The variable domain in full, with the rest retrieved from reference TRBV7-2 and TRBJ1-2, is GAGVSQSPSNKVTEKGKDVELRCDPISGHTALYWYRQSLGQGLEFLIYFQGNSAPDKSGLPSDRFSAERTGGSVSTLTIQRTQQEDSAVYLCASSYHGAAPSYGYTFGSGTRLTVV.